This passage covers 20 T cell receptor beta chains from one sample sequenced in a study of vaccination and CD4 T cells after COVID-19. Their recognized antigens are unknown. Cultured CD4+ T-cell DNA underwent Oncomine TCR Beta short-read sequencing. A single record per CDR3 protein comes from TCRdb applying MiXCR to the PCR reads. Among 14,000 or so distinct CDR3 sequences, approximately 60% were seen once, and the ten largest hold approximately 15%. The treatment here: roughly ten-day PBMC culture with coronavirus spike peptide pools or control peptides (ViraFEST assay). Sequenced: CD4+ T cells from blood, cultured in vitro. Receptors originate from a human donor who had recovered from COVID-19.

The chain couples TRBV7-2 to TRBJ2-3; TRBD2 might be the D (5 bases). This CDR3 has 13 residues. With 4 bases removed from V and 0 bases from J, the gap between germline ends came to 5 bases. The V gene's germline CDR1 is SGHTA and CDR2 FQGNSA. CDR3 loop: CASSWTSTDTQYF. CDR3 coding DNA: TGTGCCAGCAGCTGGACTAGCACAGATACGCAGTATTTT.

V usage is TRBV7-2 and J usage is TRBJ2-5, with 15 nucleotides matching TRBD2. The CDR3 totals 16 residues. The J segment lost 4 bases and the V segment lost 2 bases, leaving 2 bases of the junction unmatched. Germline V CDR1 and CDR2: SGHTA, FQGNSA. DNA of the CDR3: TGTGCCAGCAGCTTATCGGGACTAGCGGGAGGAGAGACCCAGTACTTC. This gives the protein CASSLSGLAGGETQYF.

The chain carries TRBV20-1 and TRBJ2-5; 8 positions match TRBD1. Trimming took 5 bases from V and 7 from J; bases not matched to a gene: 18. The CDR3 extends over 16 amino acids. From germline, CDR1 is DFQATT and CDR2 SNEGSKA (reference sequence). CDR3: CSAPDTGQGDVGTQYF. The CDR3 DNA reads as TGCAGTGCTCCTGACACTGGACAGGGTGACGTGGGGACCCAGTACTTC.

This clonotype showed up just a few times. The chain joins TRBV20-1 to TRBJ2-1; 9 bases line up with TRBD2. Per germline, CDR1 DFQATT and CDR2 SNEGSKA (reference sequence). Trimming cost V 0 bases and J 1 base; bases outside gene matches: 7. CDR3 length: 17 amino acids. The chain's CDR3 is CSARDRGAGGSYNEQFF. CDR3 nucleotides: TGCAGTGCTAGAGATCGGGGAGCGGGAGGATCCTACAATGAGCAGTTCTTC.

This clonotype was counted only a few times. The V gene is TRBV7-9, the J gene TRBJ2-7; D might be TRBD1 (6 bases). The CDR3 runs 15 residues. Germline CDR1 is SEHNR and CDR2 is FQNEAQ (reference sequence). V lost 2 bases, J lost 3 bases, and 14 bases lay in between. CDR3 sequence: CASSLSRGSNYEQYF. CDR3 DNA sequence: TGTGCCAGCAGCTTAAGCAGGGGAAGCAACTACGAGCAGTACTTC.

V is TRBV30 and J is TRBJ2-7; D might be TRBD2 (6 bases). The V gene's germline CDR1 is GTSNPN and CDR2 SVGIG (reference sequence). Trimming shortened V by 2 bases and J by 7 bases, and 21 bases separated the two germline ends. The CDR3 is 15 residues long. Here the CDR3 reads CAWSRRDSDRGEQYF. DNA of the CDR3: TGTGCCTGGAGTCGCCGGGACTCCGACCGGGGGGAGCAGTACTTC.

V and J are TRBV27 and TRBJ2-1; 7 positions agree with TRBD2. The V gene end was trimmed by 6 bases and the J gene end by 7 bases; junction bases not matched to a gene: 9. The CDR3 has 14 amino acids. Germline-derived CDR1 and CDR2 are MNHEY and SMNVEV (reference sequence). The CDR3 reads CASRAGTIHNEQFF. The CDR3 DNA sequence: TGTGCCAGCAGGGCCGGGACTATCCATAATGAGCAGTTCTTC.

CDR3 amino acids: CASRQTGGRSTEAFF. The CDR3 DNA is TGTGCCAGCAGACAGACAGGGGGCCGGAGCACTGAAGCTTTCTTT. The chain uses TRBV12-3 or TRBV12-4 and TRBJ1-1, with TRBD1 matching over 10 bases. Trimming at V came to 6 bases and at J to 4 bases, leaving 8 bases not matched to a gene. This CDR3 is 15 amino acids long.

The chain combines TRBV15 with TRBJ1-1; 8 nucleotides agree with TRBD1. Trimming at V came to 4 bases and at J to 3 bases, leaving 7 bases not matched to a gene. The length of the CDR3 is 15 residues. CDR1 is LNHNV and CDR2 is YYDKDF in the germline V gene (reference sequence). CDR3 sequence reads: CATSTGQGWDTEAFF. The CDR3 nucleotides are TGTGCCACCAGCACAGGACAGGGTTGGGACACTGAAGCTTTCTTT.

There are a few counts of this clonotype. CDR3 coding DNA: TGTGCCAGCAGTTACTCCCTTTGGCAGCCCCAGCATTTT. It encodes CASSYSLWQPQHF. V is TRBV6-5 and J is TRBJ1-5; D gene ambiguous. V lost 0 bases to trimming and J lost 7 bases, with 7 bases between them. The CDR3 totals 13 residues. CDR1 is MNHEY and CDR2 is SVGAGI in the germline V gene.

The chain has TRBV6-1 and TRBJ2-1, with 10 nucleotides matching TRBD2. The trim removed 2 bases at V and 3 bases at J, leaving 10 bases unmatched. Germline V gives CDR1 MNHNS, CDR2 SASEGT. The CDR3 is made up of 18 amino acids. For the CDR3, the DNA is TGTGCCAGCAGTGAACTCCCCCTAGCGGGAGTCGGCTACAATGAGCAGTTCTTC. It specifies CASSELPLAGVGYNEQFF.

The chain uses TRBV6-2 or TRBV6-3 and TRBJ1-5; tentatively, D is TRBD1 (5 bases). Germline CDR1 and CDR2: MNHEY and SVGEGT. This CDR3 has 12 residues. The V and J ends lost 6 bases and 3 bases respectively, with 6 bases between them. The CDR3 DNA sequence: TGTGCCAGCAGACAGGTCAATCAGCCCCAGCATTTT. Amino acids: CASRQVNQPQHF.

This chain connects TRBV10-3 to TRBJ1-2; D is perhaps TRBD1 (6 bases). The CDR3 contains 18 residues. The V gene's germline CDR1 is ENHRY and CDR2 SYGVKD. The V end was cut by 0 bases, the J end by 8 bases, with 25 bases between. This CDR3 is CAISESSSYRDNTRGYTF. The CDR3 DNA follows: TGTGCCATCAGTGAGTCGAGCAGTTACAGGGACAACACGAGGGGCTACACCTTC.

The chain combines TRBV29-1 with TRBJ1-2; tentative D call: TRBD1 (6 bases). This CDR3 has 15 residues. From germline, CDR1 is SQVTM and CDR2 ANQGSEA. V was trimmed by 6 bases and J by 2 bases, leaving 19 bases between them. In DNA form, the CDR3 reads TGCAGCGTGCGTGACTCTGGACAGCGGAACTATGGCTACACCTTC. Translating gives CSVRDSGQRNYGYTF.

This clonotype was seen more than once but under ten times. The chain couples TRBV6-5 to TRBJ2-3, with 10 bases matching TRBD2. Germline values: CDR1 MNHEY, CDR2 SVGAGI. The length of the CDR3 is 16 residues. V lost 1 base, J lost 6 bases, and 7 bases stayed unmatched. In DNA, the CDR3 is TGTGCCAGCAGTTACTGGAGCGGGAGGGCCGGGGATACGCAGTATTTT. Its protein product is CASSYWSGRAGDTQYF.

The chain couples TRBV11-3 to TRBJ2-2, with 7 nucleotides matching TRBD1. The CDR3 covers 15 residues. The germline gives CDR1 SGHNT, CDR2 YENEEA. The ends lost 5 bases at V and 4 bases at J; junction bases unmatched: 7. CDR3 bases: TGTGCCAGCAGCCCCGACAGGGTCCCCACCGGGGAGCTGTTTTTT. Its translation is CASSPDRVPTGELFF.

The CDR3 DNA reads TGTGCCATCAGTGAGGGAGATACGCAGTATTTT. Its protein is CAISEGDTQYF. The chain combines TRBV10-3 with TRBJ2-3; D is unresolved. The germline V and J ends were trimmed by 2 bases and 5 bases, with 2 bases remaining between them. Germline V gene sequence: CDR1 ENHRY, CDR2 SYGVKD. CDR3 length equals 11 residues.

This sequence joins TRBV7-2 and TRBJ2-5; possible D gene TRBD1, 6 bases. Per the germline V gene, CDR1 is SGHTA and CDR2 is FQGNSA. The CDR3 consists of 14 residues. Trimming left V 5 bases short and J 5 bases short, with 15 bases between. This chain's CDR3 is CASSINRVGETQYF. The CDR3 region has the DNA TGTGCCAGCAGCATCAACAGGGTAGGGGAGACCCAGTACTTC.

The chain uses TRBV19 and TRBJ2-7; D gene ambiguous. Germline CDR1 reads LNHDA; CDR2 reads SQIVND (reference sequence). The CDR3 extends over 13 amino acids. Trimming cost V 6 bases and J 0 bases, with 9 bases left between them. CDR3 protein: CASSPGRSYEQYF. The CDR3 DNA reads TGTGCCAGTAGCCCGGGCCGCTCCTACGAGCAGTACTTC.

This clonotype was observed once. The CDR3 loop reads CASSLQGYGYTF. The DNA of the CDR3 is TGCGCCAGCAGCTTACAGGGGTATGGCTACACCTTC. This chain connects TRBV5-1 to TRBJ1-2, with TRBD1 matching 7 bases. Germline V CDR1 and CDR2: SGHRS, YFSETQ. This CDR3 contains 12 residues. Trimming cost V 2 bases and J 5 bases; bases outside gene matches: 0.